This T cell receptor beta chain appears in the sequencing data of a study of shared clonotypes between healthy human individuals. The V and J ends lost 3 bases and 6 bases, in that order; junction bases with no gene match: 1. The CDR3 is 14 residues long. Germline loops: CDR1 MNHEY, CDR2 SMNVEV (reference sequence). Using immunoSEQ multiplex PCR, the repertoire was profiled, and TCRdb retains in-frame clones only, with some absent. The sample records 760,000 or so clones, 90% to 98% being singletons. Study-level findings and limits: Lower generation probabilities were found for non-shared clonotypes than for those shared by all four donors. Tissue TCR repertoires likely differ from these blood-only repertoires. Larger estimated richness was generally recorded for naive subsets relative to memory subsets.

Positive CCR7 selection of CD45RO-negative cells yielded the naive CD8 cells, and terminally differentiated effector memory CD45RA+ cells were excluded. In the case of this clone: What it binds is not known.

Sequenced material: naive CD8+ T cells sorted from blood. The source of this sequence is a man aged 25-45 years in good health. This chain links TRBV27 with TRBJ2-3, with 12 positions matching TRBD2. The CDR3 region has the DNA TGTGCCAGCAGTTTGACTAGCGGGAGCGATACGCAGTATTTT. It specifies CASSLTSGSDTQYF.